This T cell receptor (beta chain) was sequenced for a study of early stage breast cancer tumors. Study summary: Of some 17 invasive breast tumors, about 12 were hormone receptor-positive, HER2-negative.

This clone was observed a handful of times. What it binds is not known. Study-level findings and limits: Comparing each tissue with blood distinguished tumor from normal in most of the 16 patients. Chain pairing and CD4, CD8 or FOXP3 expression were not captured.

Some clones are missing from TCRdb's copy, which holds only in-frame ones; the method was immunoSEQ multiplex PCR. The table includes about 30,000 clones, approximately 75% detected once. The clonotype was recovered from a person aged 45-60 years with breast cancer. The sequenced sample consisted of blood.

The CDR3 sequence: CASSIGRRGNQPQHF. CDR3 DNA: TGTGCCAGTAGTATTGGGAGGCGGGGCAATCAGCCCCAGCATTTT. J is TRBJ1-5 and V is TRBV19; D uncertain. The CDR3 runs to 15 residues. From germline, CDR1 is LNHDA and CDR2 SQIVND (reference sequence). V was shortened by 3 bases and J by 2 bases, with 11 bases between the two germline ends.